These 32 T cell receptor beta chains share one sample of origin, sequenced in a study of long-term antiretroviral therapy in people with HIV. They ran version v3.0 of the immunoSEQ assay at survey level. Method: immunoSEQ multiplex PCR; TCRdb's copy keeps in-frame clones and lacks some. Among about 50,000 clones listed, roughly four fifths were seen once. Source: unsorted PBMCs, taken 0.8 years after starting antiretroviral therapy. The receptors were sampled from a woman under 30 with HIV.

The V and J genes are TRBV7-2 and TRBJ2-7; 16 nucleotides match TRBD2. V dropped 5 bases and J dropped 4; count of bases not matched to a gene: 8. Looked up from germline, CDR1 is SGHTA and CDR2 is FQGNSA. The CDR3 spans 17 residues. DNA for the CDR3: TGTGCCAGCAGCGCCGGGACTAGCGGGAGGGCCTGGTACGAGCAGTACTTC. It specifies CASSAGTSGRAWYEQYF.

This clone has only one observation. This chain connects TRBV28 to TRBJ1-2; 7 bases are shared with TRBD1. There are 18 residues in the CDR3. Germline trimming cut 1 base from V and 7 bases from J; bases unmatched to any gene: 18. Germline CDR1 is MDHEN and CDR2 is SYDVKM. CDR3 sequence (DNA): TGTGCCAGCAGTTTATCAACCGGGACAGCTACCAGTGGGGGTGGCTACACCTTC. The encoded protein is CASSLSTGTATSGGGYTF.

The chain employs TRBV7-2 and TRBJ1-1; D possibly corresponds to TRBD1 (5 bases). The CDR3 is 14 amino acids. The germline V gene has CDR1 SGHTA and CDR2 FQGNSA. V was clipped by 2 bases and J by 11 bases, with 18 bases between them. In nucleotides, the CDR3 is TGTGCCAGCAGCTTAAGTTATGGGGGGGGAGCGGCTTTCTTT. Protein: CASSLSYGGGAAFF.

The chain joins TRBV6-1 to TRBJ2-7, with D perhaps matching TRBD2 (6 bases). The CDR3 sequence is 13 residues long. CDR1 is MNHNS, CDR2 SASEGT, per germline. V was shortened by 3 bases and J by 3 bases, with 9 bases between the two germline ends. The CDR3 DNA reads TGTGCCAGCAGTGAGGAGGGGTACTACGAGCAGTACTTC. Its protein product is CASSEEGYYEQYF.

The chain uses TRBV7-9 and TRBJ1-2, with a possible D match to TRBD1 (5 bases). V was cut by 4 bases and J by 4 bases, with 10 bases left in between. CDR1 SEHNR and CDR2 FQNEAQ come from the germline V gene (reference sequence). The CDR3 consists of 13 residues. The CDR3 protein is CASSSPGLYGYTF. In DNA, the CDR3 is TGTGCCAGCAGCTCCCCGGGGCTCTATGGCTACACCTTC.

The chain is built from TRBV19 and TRBJ2-7; the match to TRBD1 covers 9 bases. The length of the CDR3 is 14 residues. The germline V gene has CDR1 LNHDA and CDR2 SQIVND (reference sequence). V was clipped by 4 bases and J by 3 bases; unmatched bases: 4. In DNA form, the CDR3 reads TGTGCCAGTAGTACGACAGGGGGTGTCTACGAGCAGTACTTC. It is translated as CASSTTGGVYEQYF.

The V gene is TRBV28, the J gene TRBJ1-4, with a weak D call TRBD1 (5 bases). The V and J ends lost 2 bases and 4 bases respectively, with 14 bases between them. This CDR3 has 16 residues. Germline V lookup: CDR1 MDHEN, CDR2 SYDVKM. CDR3 nucleotide sequence: TGTGCCAGCAGTTTACAACCCGACAGAATTAATGAAAAACTGTTTTTT. Protein: CASSLQPDRINEKLFF.

Only a few counts were recorded for this clone. V gene TRBV5-1 combines with J gene TRBJ2-7; 10 bases line up with TRBD2. The V segment lost 0 bases and the J segment 5 bases; nucleotides outside the gene matches: 5. Germline CDR1 reads SGHRS; CDR2 reads YFSETQ. The CDR3 contains 15 residues. The CDR3 spells CASSLGLAGVDEQYF. As DNA, the CDR3 is TGCGCCAGCAGCTTGGGGCTAGCGGGAGTAGACGAGCAGTACTTC.

The J gene is TRBJ2-1, the V gene TRBV11-1; TRBD2 aligns across 13 bases. The CDR3 is made up of 15 amino acids. Unmatched junction bases numbered 7, after V lost 5 bases and J lost 9 bases. Germline V CDR1 and CDR2: SGHAT, FQDESV (reference sequence). CDR3 nucleotides: TGTGCCAGCAGCCCCGGACTAGCGGGAGTTGGTGAGCAGTTCTTC. Encoded protein: CASSPGLAGVGEQFF.

V gene TRBV5-6 combines with J gene TRBJ2-3; 11 bases match TRBD2. Germline assignment: CDR1 SGHDT and CDR2 YYEEEE. This CDR3 comprises 18 residues. Germline trimming cut 2 bases from V and 0 bases from J; bases unmatched to any gene: 8. The CDR3 DNA reads as TGTGCCAGCAGCTTACTAATTGTAGCGGGAGGGAGCACAGATACGCAGTATTTT. Translating gives CASSLLIVAGGSTDTQYF. The whole variable domain, filled in from reference TRBV5-6 and TRBJ2-3, reads DAGVTQSPTHLIKTRGQQVTLRCSPKSGHDTVSWYQQALGQGPQFIFQYYEEEERQRGNFPDRFSGHQFPNYSSELNVNALLLGDSALYLCASSLLIVAGGSTDTQYFGPGTRLTVL.

This chain uses TRBV4-3 with TRBJ2-3, with TRBD1 as a possible D gene (6 bases). The CDR3 loop spans 19 amino acids. V was cut by 0 bases and J by 0 bases, with 19 bases left in between. Germline CDR1 and CDR2: LGHNA and YSLEER. The CDR3 nucleotides are TGCGCCAGCAGCCAAGAGGCCCGGCAGGCAAGGGGGAGCACAGATACGCAGTATTTT. Its protein product is CASSQEARQARGSTDTQYF.

V and J are TRBV28 and TRBJ2-7, with 9 nucleotides matching TRBD1. This CDR3 region has 16 residues. The germline gives CDR1 MDHEN, CDR2 SYDVKM. With V trimmed by 6 bases and J by 0 bases, 9 bases remained unmatched. Here the CDR3 reads CASSSPDRGPSYEQYF. The CDR3 DNA reads TGTGCCAGCAGCTCCCCGGACAGGGGCCCCTCCTACGAGCAGTACTTC.

This clone has a handful of counts. The chain combines TRBV19 with TRBJ1-3; the D is unclear. CDR3 length equals 13 residues. V gave up 7 bases and J gave up 0 bases, with 7 bases separating them. CDR1 is LNHDA and CDR2 is SQIVND in the germline V gene (reference sequence). CDR3 protein: CASNRNSGNTIYF. The CDR3 nucleotides read TGTGCCAGTAATCGGAACTCTGGAAACACCATATATTTT.

The CDR3 region has the DNA TGTGCCAGCAGTCCTAGCGGGAGGGCCTTTTCAAGCTCCTACGAGCAGTACTTC. Protein sequence: CASSPSGRAFSSSYEQYF. J is TRBJ2-7 and V is TRBV28; 12 bases agree with TRBD2. Germline V CDR1 and CDR2: MDHEN, SYDVKM. This CDR3 has 18 amino acids. V lost 5 bases and J lost 0; bases outside the gene matches: 11.

The V gene is TRBV5-4, the J gene TRBJ1-1; D remains ambiguous. The CDR3 has 13 residues. Per the germline V gene, CDR1 is SGHNT and CDR2 is YYREEE (reference sequence). The V end was cut by 7 bases, the J end by 4 bases, with 14 bases between. The CDR3 DNA follows: TGTGCCAGCCACCCGGACCTCCTCACTGAAGCTTTCTTT. As protein: CASHPDLLTEAFF.

The J gene is TRBJ2-3, the V gene TRBV9; no clear D. CDR1 is SGDLS, CDR2 YYNGEE, per germline. The V gene lost 0 bases and the J gene lost 1 base, with 9 bases spanning the gap. The length of the CDR3 is 15 residues. The CDR3 loop is CASSVEFFGTDTQYF. The DNA of the CDR3 is TGTGCCAGCAGCGTAGAATTTTTTGGCACAGATACGCAGTATTTT.

V and J are TRBV4-3 and TRBJ2-5; no clear D gene. Germline CDR1 and CDR2: LGHNA and YSLEER. V was shortened by 0 bases and J by 11 bases, with 13 bases between the two germline ends. This CDR3 spans 13 amino acids. The CDR3 sequence is CASSQEFRAEQYF. CDR3 in DNA: TGCGCCAGCAGCCAAGAGTTCCGGGCGGAACAGTACTTC.

The CDR3 DNA follows: TGTGCCATCAGTGAGTCGGGACAGGGGAACTATGGCTACACCTTC. Translating gives CAISESGQGNYGYTF. V usage is TRBV10-3 and J usage is TRBJ1-2; 10 bases fit TRBD1. J was trimmed by 2 bases and V by 0 bases; bases with no gene match: 0. Germline V gene data show CDR1 as ENHRY and CDR2 as SYGVKD. The CDR3 loop spans 15 amino acids.

This clone was detected only once. CDR3 sequence reads: CASSLHKPPPGALFF. The CDR3 DNA follows: TGTGCCAGCAGCTTACATAAGCCCCCTCCGGGGGCACTGTTTTTT. The rearrangement uses TRBV7-2 and TRBJ1-4; perhaps TRBD1 as D (6 bases). Germline CDR1 is SGHTA and CDR2 is FQGNSA. Trimming took 2 bases from V and 13 from J, leaving 20 bases between them. The CDR3 covers 15 residues.

In its sample, this clone was seen a few times. The chain has TRBV19 and TRBJ2-2; 12 bases match TRBD1. Trimming cost V 2 bases and J 6 bases; bases outside gene matches: 10. There are 18 residues in the CDR3. Germline CDR1 LNHDA, CDR2 SQIVND (reference sequence). The CDR3 DNA reads as TGTGCCAGTAGTATAAGGGGACAGGGGGCGGGGGCCCCCGGGGAGCTGTTTTTT. It specifies CASSIRGQGAGAPGELFF.

V and J are TRBV6-4 and TRBJ2-2; D unresolved. Looked up from germline, CDR1 is MRHNA and CDR2 is SNTAGT. The V end lost 6 bases, the J end lost 0 bases, and 17 bases lay between the germline ends. CDR3 length: 17 residues. CDR3 protein: CASSPIGSGANTGELFF. CDR3 in DNA: TGTGCCAGCAGCCCCATTGGCTCGGGCGCGAACACCGGGGAGCTGTTTTTT.

J is TRBJ1-1 and V is TRBV7-2; no definite D call. V lost 3 bases, J lost 7 bases, and 12 bases lay in between. The germline V gene has CDR1 SGHTA and CDR2 FQGNSA. CDR3 length equals 13 residues. The CDR3 reads CASSLYGVGEAFF. The CDR3 DNA reads TGTGCCAGCAGCTTGTACGGCGTCGGTGAAGCTTTCTTT.

V gene TRBV28 combines with J gene TRBJ1-1, with D tentatively TRBD1 (5 bases). Trimming removed 5 bases at V and 6 bases at J, with 19 bases between. Germline CDR1 is MDHEN and CDR2 is SYDVKM. The CDR3 totals 15 residues. This CDR3 is CASSQSRGVVAEAFF. Here the CDR3 DNA reads TGTGCCAGCAGTCAATCACGGGGGGTGGTCGCTGAAGCTTTCTTT.

This clone has only a few counts. Sequence at one end of the junction differs from germline and may be a read error. The chain uses TRBV27 and TRBJ2-1; possible D gene TRBD1, 5 bases. Germline V gene sequence: CDR1 MNHEY, CDR2 SMNVEV (reference sequence). The CDR3 totals 12 residues. The CDR3 region has the DNA TGTGCCAGCAGAGGGGTTCCGACGAGTCCGATCTTC. The encoded protein is CASRGVPTSPIF.

Written as DNA, the CDR3 is TGTGCCAGCAGCGTAGAAGCGGTAAGGGTCAATGAGCAGTTCTTC. This sequence encodes CASSVEAVRVNEQFF. The chain uses TRBV9 and TRBJ2-1; TRBD2 might be the D (5 bases). V gave up 0 bases and J gave up 6 bases, with 13 bases separating them. The germline CDR1 and CDR2 sequences are SGDLS and YYNGEE. The CDR3 has 15 amino acids.

DNA of the CDR3: TGTGCCAGCAGCGAAGGACTAGCGGGGTCGAACACCGGGGAGCTGTTTTTT. Encoded protein: CASSEGLAGSNTGELFF. The chain carries TRBV7-9 and TRBJ2-2, with TRBD2 identical over 12 bases. This CDR3 contains 17 residues. The germline V gene has CDR1 SEHNR and CDR2 FQNEAQ (reference sequence). V trimming: 5 bases; J trimming: 0 bases; junction bases outside the gene matches: 4.

The V gene is TRBV4-3, the J gene TRBJ2-2; no firm D call. The V end was cut by 1 base, the J end by 4 bases, with 10 bases between. Germline V gene data show CDR1 as LGHNA and CDR2 as YSLEER. This CDR3 contains 15 residues. CDR3 coding DNA: TGCGCCAGCAGCCAAGGCCTAGATGTCACCGGGGAGCTGTTTTTT. It is translated as CASSQGLDVTGELFF.

The V gene is TRBV9, the J gene TRBJ1-1, with 7 bases fitting TRBD1. V lost 0 bases to trimming and J lost 5 bases; unmatched junction nucleotides: 4. CDR1 and CDR2 (germline): SGDLS, YYNGEE. The CDR3 runs to 14 residues. For the CDR3, the DNA is TGTGCCAGCAGCGTAGCTCAGGGGGGAACTGAAGCTTTCTTT. Protein product: CASSVAQGGTEAFF.

This clone has only one observation. V and J are TRBV10-2 and TRBJ2-1; D gene uncertain. Trimming left V 3 bases short and J 14 bases short, with 14 bases between. Per the germline V gene, CDR1 is WSHSY and CDR2 is SAAADI. The CDR3 runs 12 residues. The CDR3 DNA follows: TGCGCCAGCAGTGATGTCGGCCAGGTAGAGTTCTTC. It codes for CASSDVGQVEFF.

This clone came up once. This sequence joins TRBV5-4 and TRBJ2-5; D gene unclear. There are 12 residues in the CDR3. Looked up from germline, CDR1 is SGHNT and CDR2 is YYREEE (reference sequence). V was clipped by 4 bases and J by 4 bases, with 8 bases between them. The CDR3 sequence is CASSRAGETQYF. The CDR3 DNA follows: TGTGCCAGCAGCCGGGCCGGAGAGACCCAGTACTTC.

The J gene is TRBJ2-2, the V gene TRBV5-6, with 8 bases that match TRBD2. Germline assignment: CDR1 SGHDT and CDR2 YYEEEE. CDR3 length: 16 residues. The V and J ends lost 6 bases and 0 bases, in that order; junction bases with no gene match: 7. CDR3 nucleotide sequence: TGTGCCAGCACTCCGGGGGGGAAACCGAACACCGGGGAGCTGTTTTTT. Translation gives CASTPGGKPNTGELFF.

The chain recombines TRBV25-1 with TRBJ1-4; 7 nucleotides agree with TRBD1. Germline V gene data show CDR1 as MGHDK and CDR2 as SYGVNS. The V segment lost 1 base and the J segment 3 bases; nucleotides outside the gene matches: 5. CDR3 size: 16 residues. The CDR3 DNA is TGTGCCAGCAGTGAATCGACAGGGTATCCTAATGAAAAACTGTTTTTT. Protein: CASSESTGYPNEKLFF.